This passage covers 2 T cell receptor beta chains from one sample sequenced in a study of blood T cell repertoires in COVID-19. Here immunoSEQ multiplex PCR was the method, and the copy in TCRdb shows in-frame clones only, minus some. In the table there are just under 350,000 clones, over 70% of which are singletons. Sequenced: peripheral blood. Receptor source: a man aged 30-40 years with active or convalescent COVID-19.

This clone was counted at least ten times. V is TRBV2 and J is TRBJ2-5, with TRBD1 matching 8 bases. CDR1 SNHLY and CDR2 FYNNEI come from the germline V gene. V was pared by 7 bases and J by 7 bases, with 14 bases of the junction left unmatched. CDR3 length: 15 residues. The CDR3 region is CASMWEAGGAGTQYF. The CDR3, as DNA: TGTGCCAGCATGTGGGAGGCAGGGGGCGCCGGGACCCAGTACTTC.

This clone was recorded once. The chain has TRBV9 and TRBJ1-2; D is undetermined. The CDR3 consists of 11 residues. Germline V gene sequence: CDR1 SGDLS, CDR2 YYNGEE. Trimming took off 4 bases at V and 4 bases at J, with 5 bases between the two ends. As DNA, the CDR3 is TGTGCCAGCAGCAGTAGCTATGGCTACACCTTC. Residues: CASSSSYGYTF.